This T cell receptor beta chain emerged from a study of OX40 agonist ivuxolimab in advanced cancers. Notes on the research overall: Ivuxolimab was a fully human IgG2 agonistic monoclonal antibody targeting the costimulatory receptor OX40 (CD134). Intravenous ivuxolimab was administered to patients every 2 weeks at six dose levels: 0.01, 0.1, 0.3, 1.5, 3 and 10 mg/kg. Among the roughly 52 dose-escalation patients, about 19 had hepatocellular carcinoma, 15 or so melanoma, 9 renal cell carcinoma and 9 head and neck cancer. In the dose-escalation cohort, approximately 80% of patients were male, and the mean age was 60 years with a range of roughly 20 to 80. Patients were allowed to have had prior anti-PD-1, anti-PD-L1 or anti-CTLA-4 therapy, and approximately 43% of the dose-escalation patients had previously received checkpoint inhibitors. Partial responses occurred in three dose-escalation patients: two with cutaneous melanoma and one with hepatocellular carcinoma. Peripheral TCRbeta sequencing aimed to test whether ivuxolimab altered TCR sequence diversity and caused clonal T-cell expansion. The paper covers the monotherapy dose-escalation part of the phase I ivuxolimab trial, which included N ≈ 50 patients. Points the paper makes about the study in general: At doses from 0.1 to 3.0 mg/kg, clonal expansion was seen in both CD4+ and CD8+ blood T cells between baseline and week 6. Antigen specificity was not determined for the clonally expanded peripheral T cells. Low levels of normalized T-cell clonal expansion were also seen in some patients who did not respond. After ivuxolimab, CD8+ T cells had more expanded clones than CD4+ T cells on average. Partial responders in the 0.1-3.0 mg/kg groups had among the lowest normalized peripheral clonal expansion, especially among CD8+ T cells.

For sequencing of the TCRbeta CDR3 region, genomic DNA was extracted from the sorted cells. TCRbeta CDR3 regions were sequenced using the immunoSEQ Assay. The table was pulled from immuneACCESS by TCRdb, which kept in-frame rearrangements only. Such tables lose some clones; where checked, under half of the loss comes from unresolved V genes, and the rest has no known cause. Here the sample has around 62,000 clones; 70% to 90% occur a single time. Together, the top ten hold 0.68% of the sample. Patients with autoimmune disease history or receiving systemic immunosuppression were excluded from the trial. Peripheral blood for TCR sequencing was collected from all dose cohorts at baseline, on cycle 4 day 1, and on cycle 7 day 1. The samples were drawn from a first-in-human, open-label, multicenter phase I dose-escalation trial of ivuxolimab. Adults with locally advanced or metastatic melanoma, renal cell carcinoma, hepatocellular carcinoma or head and neck squamous cell carcinoma were enrolled in the trial. Before TCR sequencing, CD4+ T cells and CD8+ T cells from peripheral blood were sorted into separate populations.

The V and J ends are trimmed by 5 bases and 0 bases, leaving 8 bases between them. CDR1 and CDR2 are read off the germline V gene (reference sequence) as MNHNY and SVGAGI. From cysteine to phenylalanine, the CDR3 is 14 amino acids long. The retained sequence is limited to the CDR3, 42 bases, with the frame set at the first base. A remark on this clone: Its antigen is still unknown. Nothing much larger sits one base from this clone, and base qualities are not available.

This TCR derives from an adult with an advanced solid tumor such as melanoma, head and neck, liver or kidney cancer. Recombination joined TRBV6-6 with TRBJ1-5; no D segment can be confidently identified. The specimen comprised CD4+ or CD8+ T cells sorted from blood, sampled in a trial of the OX40 agonist ivuxolimab. The CDR3 region: CASSTSDSNQPQHF. The nucleotide sequence reads as follows: TGTGCCAGCAGTACATCTGATAGCAATCAGCCCCAGCATTTT.